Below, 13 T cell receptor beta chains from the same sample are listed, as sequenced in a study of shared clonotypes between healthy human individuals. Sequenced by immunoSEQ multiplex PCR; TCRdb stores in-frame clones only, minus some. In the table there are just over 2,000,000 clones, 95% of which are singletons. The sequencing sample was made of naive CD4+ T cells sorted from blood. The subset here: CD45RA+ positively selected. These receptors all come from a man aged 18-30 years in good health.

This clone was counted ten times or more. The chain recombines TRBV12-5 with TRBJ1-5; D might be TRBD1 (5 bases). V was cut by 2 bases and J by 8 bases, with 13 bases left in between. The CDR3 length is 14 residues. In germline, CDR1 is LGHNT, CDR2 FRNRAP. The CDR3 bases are TGTGCTAGTGGTTTGCCGATCTCCAGGGAGCCCCAGCATTTT. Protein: CASGLPISREPQHF.

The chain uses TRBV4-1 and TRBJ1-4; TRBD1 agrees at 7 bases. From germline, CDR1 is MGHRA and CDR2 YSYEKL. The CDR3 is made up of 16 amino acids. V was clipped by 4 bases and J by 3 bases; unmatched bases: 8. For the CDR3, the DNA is TGCGCCAGCAGCCTCGTTTCCGGGACAGCTAATGAAAAACTGTTTTTT. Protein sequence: CASSLVSGTANEKLFF.

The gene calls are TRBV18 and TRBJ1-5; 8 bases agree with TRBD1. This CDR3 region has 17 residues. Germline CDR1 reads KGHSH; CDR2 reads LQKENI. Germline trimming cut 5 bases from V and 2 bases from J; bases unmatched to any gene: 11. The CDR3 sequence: CASSSGGGTGGNQPQHF. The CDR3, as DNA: TGTGCCAGCTCATCGGGGGGCGGGACAGGAGGCAATCAGCCCCAGCATTTT.

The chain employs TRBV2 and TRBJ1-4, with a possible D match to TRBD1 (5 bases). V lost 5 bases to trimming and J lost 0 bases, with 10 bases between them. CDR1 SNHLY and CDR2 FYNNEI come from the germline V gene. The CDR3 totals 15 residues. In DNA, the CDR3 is TGTGCCAGCAGTCGGGACTTTCCAACTAATGAAAAACTGTTTTTT. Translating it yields CASSRDFPTNEKLFF.

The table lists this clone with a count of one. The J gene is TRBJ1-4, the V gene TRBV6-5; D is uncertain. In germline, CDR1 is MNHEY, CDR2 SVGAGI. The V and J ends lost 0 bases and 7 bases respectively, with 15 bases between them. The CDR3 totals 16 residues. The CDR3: CASSYSRVGLGEKLFF. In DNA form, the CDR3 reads TGTGCCAGCAGTTACTCGAGAGTGGGGTTGGGTGAAAAACTGTTTTTT.

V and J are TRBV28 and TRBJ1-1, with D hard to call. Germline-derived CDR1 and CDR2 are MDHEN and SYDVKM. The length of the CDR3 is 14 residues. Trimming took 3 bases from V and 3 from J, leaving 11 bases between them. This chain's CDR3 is CASSFKGLDTEAFF. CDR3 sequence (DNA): TGTGCCAGCAGTTTTAAAGGGTTGGACACTGAAGCTTTCTTT.

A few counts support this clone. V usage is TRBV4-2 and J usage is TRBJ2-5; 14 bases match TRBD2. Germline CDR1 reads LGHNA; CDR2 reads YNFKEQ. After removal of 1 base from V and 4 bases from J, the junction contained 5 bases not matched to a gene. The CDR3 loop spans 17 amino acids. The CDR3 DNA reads TGTGCCAGCAGCCAAGGAGGGACTAGCGGGAGTATAGAGACCCAGTACTTC. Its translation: CASSQGGTSGSIETQYF.

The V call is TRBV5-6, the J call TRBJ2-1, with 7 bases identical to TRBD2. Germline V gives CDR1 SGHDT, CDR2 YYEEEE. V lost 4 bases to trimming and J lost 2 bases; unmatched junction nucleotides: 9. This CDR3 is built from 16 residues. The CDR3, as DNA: TGTGCCAGCAGCCTGGCTAGCGGAGCCACCTACAATGAGCAGTTCTTC. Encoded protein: CASSLASGATYNEQFF. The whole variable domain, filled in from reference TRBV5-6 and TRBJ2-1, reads DAGVTQSPTHLIKTRGQQVTLRCSPKSGHDTVSWYQQALGQGPQFIFQYYEEEERQRGNFPDRFSGHQFPNYSSELNVNALLLGDSALYLCASSLASGATYNEQFFGPGTRLTVL.

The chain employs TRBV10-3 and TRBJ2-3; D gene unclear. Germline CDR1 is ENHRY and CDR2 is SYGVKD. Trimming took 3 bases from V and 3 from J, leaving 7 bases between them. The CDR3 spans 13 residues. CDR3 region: CAISDRATDTQYF. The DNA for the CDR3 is TGTGCCATCAGTGATAGGGCAACAGATACGCAGTATTTT.

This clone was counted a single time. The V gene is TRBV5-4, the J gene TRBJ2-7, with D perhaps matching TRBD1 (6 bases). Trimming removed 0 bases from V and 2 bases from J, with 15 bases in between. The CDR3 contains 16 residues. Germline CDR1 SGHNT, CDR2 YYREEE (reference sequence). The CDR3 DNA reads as TGTGCCAGCAGCTTGGGGGGAACAGGGCCGACCTACGAGCAGTACTTC. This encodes CASSLGGTGPTYEQYF.

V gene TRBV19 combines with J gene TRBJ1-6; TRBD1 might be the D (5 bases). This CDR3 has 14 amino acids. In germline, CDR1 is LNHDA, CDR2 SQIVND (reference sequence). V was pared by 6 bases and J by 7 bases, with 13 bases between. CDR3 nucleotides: TGTGCCAGTAGGACCGGGACTATAAATTCACCCCTCCACTTT. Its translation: CASRTGTINSPLHF.

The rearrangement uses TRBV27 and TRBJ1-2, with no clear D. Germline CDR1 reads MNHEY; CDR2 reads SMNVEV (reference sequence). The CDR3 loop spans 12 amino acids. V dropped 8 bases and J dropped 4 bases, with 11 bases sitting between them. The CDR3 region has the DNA TGTGCCAGCCACGGGCTCTTCTATGGCTACACCTTC. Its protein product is CASHGLFYGYTF.

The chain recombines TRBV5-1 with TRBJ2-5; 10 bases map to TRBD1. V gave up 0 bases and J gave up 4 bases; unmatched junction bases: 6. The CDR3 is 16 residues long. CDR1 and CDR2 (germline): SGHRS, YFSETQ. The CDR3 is CASSLAMGTGVETQYF. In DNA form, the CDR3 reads TGCGCCAGCAGCTTGGCCATGGGGACAGGGGTAGAGACCCAGTACTTC.